Listed below are T cell receptor beta chains from one sample, sequenced in a study of cytomegalovirus exposure and HLA in healthy donors. Sequencing was performed with immunoSEQ multiplex PCR; in TCRdb, only in-frame clones are kept and a portion is missing. The table records around 130,000 clones, 75% to 90% of them present only once. The sample was PBMCs. All receptors come from a woman aged 40 to 50 in good health and CMV-seronegative. CDR3s include the opening cysteine and the closing phenylalanine or tryptophan. D genes are given only for firm matches. Only some rows state a clone size, as once, few, many or a class for expanded clones.

TRBV19	14	TRBD2	many	TRBJ2-7	TGTGCCACCATGAGGGCGGGAGGATCCTACGAGCAGTACTTC	CATMRAGGSYEQYF
TRBV6-5	13	-	once	TRBJ1-2	TGTGCCAGCAGTTACCACCGGGGTCGGGGCTACACCTTC	CASSYHRGRGYTF
TRBV28	16	TRBD1	-	TRBJ1-6	TGTGCCAGCAGACAGGGACAGGGCCTGGGTAATTCACCCCTCCACTTT	CASRQGQGLGNSPLHF
TRBV4-2	16	TRBD1	-	TRBJ1-1	TGTGCCAGCAGCCAAGATATCGGGACAGGGATTACTGAAGCTTTCTTT	CASSQDIGTGITEAFF
TRBV6-5	14	-	once	TRBJ2-1	TGTGCCAGCAGTTACTCAACGGCGGGGAATGAGCAGTTCTTC	CASSYSTAGNEQFF
TRBV4-3	14	-	few	TRBJ1-3	TGCGCCAGCAGTTCGGGTTATTCTGGAAACACCATATATTTT	CASSSGYSGNTIYF
TRBV4-1	16	TRBD2	-	TRBJ2-5	TGCGCCAGCAGCCAAAACTCCGGGACTAGCTTTGAGACCCAGTACTTC	CASSQNSGTSFETQYF
TRBV9	15	-	-	TRBJ1-5	TGTGCCAGCAACTCATTTGGAGATAGCAATCAGCCCCAGCATTTT	CASNSFGDSNQPQHF
TRBV2	16	TRBD1	-	TRBJ1-1	TGTGCCAGCAGTCCCGGGACAGGGGTAGGGAACACTGAAGCTTTCTTT	CASSPGTGVGNTEAFF
TRBV2	15	TRBD2	-	TRBJ2-3	TGTGCCAGCGAGCCTAGCGGGGGATATAGAGATACGCAGTATTTT	CASEPSGGYRDTQYF
TRBV7-9	15	-	-	TRBJ2-5	TGTGCCAGCAGCTCGAGACAGGTCCTCCAAGAGACCCAGTACTTC	CASSSRQVLQETQYF
TRBV6-5	16	TRBD1	few	TRBJ2-5	TGTGCCAGCAGTTACTCGACAGGGCGCCGGTTGGAGACCCAGTACTTC	CASSYSTGRRLETQYF
TRBV5-4	15	TRBD2	-	TRBJ2-7	TGTGCCAGCAGCCTTTCCGGACTAGCGGGAGGGCCTTTGGACTTC	CASSLSGLAGGPLDF
TRBV9	15	TRBD2	-	TRBJ2-2	TGTGCCAGCAGCTATCAAGCGGGGGGAACCGGGGAGCTGTTTTTT	CASSYQAGGTGELFF
TRBV6-4	19	-	-	TRBJ2-7	TGTGCCAGCAGTGACTCAAGGAGGATGGAGCGCTATAGCTCCTACGAGCAGTACTTC	CASSDSRRMERYSSYEQYF
TRBV28	15	TRBD1	-	TRBJ2-7	TGTGCCAGCAGTTTCCTGAGGGGGCGCGAGTACGAGCAGTACTTC	CASSFLRGREYEQYF
TRBV16	15	TRBD1	-	TRBJ2-1	TGTGCCAGCAGCCAATTCGGCCAGGGGGCACATGAGCAGTTCTTC	CASSQFGQGAHEQFF
TRBV4-3	14	-	-	TRBJ2-7	TGCGCCAGCAGCCCCGGACAGCGGATCTACGAGCAGTACTTC	CASSPGQRIYEQYF
TRBV6-6	15	-	-	TRBJ2-3	TGTGCCAGCAGTGATTCCACAAACAGGCCAGATACGCAGTATTTT	CASSDSTNRPDTQYF
TRBV6-6	14	-	few	TRBJ1-4	TGTGCCAGCAGTTATCCCTCCGGGGAAGAAAAACTGTTTTTT	CASSYPSGEEKLFF
TRBV28	14	-	-	TRBJ1-3	TGTGCCAGCAGTTTATCAGGCAGAGGAAACACCATATATTTT	CASSLSGRGNTIYF
TRBV6-1	13	-	-	TRBJ2-5	TGTGCCAGCAGTGTGAACGGTCAAGAGACCCAGTACTTC	CASSVNGQETQYF
TRBV4-2	18	TRBD2	-	TRBJ2-1	TGTGCCAGCAGCCAAGACCCAGACCTAGCGGGCGTAACCAATGAGCAGTTCTTC	CASSQDPDLAGVTNEQFF
TRBV6-5	13	TRBD1	-	TRBJ1-2	TGTGCCAGCAGTTTGACAGGGGTCGATGGCTACACCTTC	CASSLTGVDGYTF
TRBV2	13	-	-	TRBJ2-7	TGTGCCACAAAGAGTCCTAGCTCCTACGAGCAGTACTTC	CATKSPSSYEQYF
TRBV6-6	15	TRBD2	-	TRBJ2-7	TGTGCCAGCAGTTATAGCGGGGGGTTCTCCTACGAGCAGTACTTC	CASSYSGGFSYEQYF
TRBV7-2	14	TRBD2	-	TRBJ2-3	TGTGCCAGCAGCTTACTAGCGGTCGGCGATACGCAGTATTTT	CASSLLAVGDTQYF
TRBV5-4	17	-	-	TRBJ2-1	TGTGCCAGCAGCTTGGGGGTAGGAGGTCTCCGCGACAATGAGCAGTTCTTC	CASSLGVGGLRDNEQFF
TRBV2	14	TRBD2	-	TRBJ2-7	TGTGCCAGCGCCGAGCTTAGCGGGACCTACGAGCAGTACTTC	CASAELSGTYEQYF
TRBV7-2	16	TRBD2	-	TRBJ2-3	TGTGCCAGCAGCTTTAGCGTGGGGGGGGGCACAGATACGCAGTATTTT	CASSFSVGGGTDTQYF
TRBV19	17	TRBD1	-	TRBJ2-5	TGTGCCAGTAGTGCCCGACAGGGTGGCCCACCCCAAGAGACCCAGTACTTC	CASSARQGGPPQETQYF
TRBV10-2	18	TRBD2	few	TRBJ2-1	TGCGCCAGCACTCGGAGGCTAGCGGGAGAGAGCTCCTACAATGAGCAGTTCTTC	CASTRRLAGESSYNEQFF
TRBV7-9	14	TRBD1	few	TRBJ1-2	TGTGCCAGCAGCTGGGACAGGGGGCGAGGCGGCTACACCTTC	CASSWDRGRGGYTF
TRBV4-1	20	-	-	TRBJ1-3	TGCGCCAGCAGCCAAGTCGTGTTGGCAGGGCCATACTTCTCTGGAAACACCATATATTTT	CASSQVVLAGPYFSGNTIYF
TRBV19	14	TRBD1	-	TRBJ1-5	TGTGCCAGTAGTATTAACAGGGGGCTACAGCCCCAGCATTTT	CASSINRGLQPQHF
TRBV7-9	17	TRBD2	few	TRBJ2-1	TGTGCCAGCAGCTTAGCGTTGGCCCGCGGGGGTTACAATGAGCAGTTCTTC	CASSLALARGGYNEQFF
TRBV4-3	15	TRBD1	-	TRBJ1-1	TGCGCCAGCAGCCAAGAGGAGACAGGGCTCACTGAAGCTTTCTTT	CASSQEETGLTEAFF
TRBV18	14	-	-	TRBJ1-2	TGTGCCAGCTCACCACCGGTACAGGATCCTGGTTACACCTTC	CASSPPVQDPGYTF
TRBV29-1	15	TRBD1	-	TRBJ2-1	TGCAGCGTTGAGGGCGGGACAGGGGGGTACAATGAGCAGTTCTTC	CSVEGGTGGYNEQFF
TRBV5-6	16	TRBD2	-	TRBJ2-5	TGTGCCAGCAGCGCTTTCTCGGCTAGCGGACAAGAGACCCAGTACTTC	CASSAFSASGQETQYF
TRBV18	14	-	-	TRBJ2-5	TGTGCCAGCTCAACAACAGGGTATGAAGAGACCCAGTACTTC	CASSTTGYEETQYF
TRBV9	14	-	-	TRBJ1-4	TGTGCCAGCAGCCTCACAGGAACTAATGAAAAACTGTTTTTT	CASSLTGTNEKLFF
TRBV19	16	TRBD2	-	TRBJ2-1	TGTGCCAGTAGTACCCTACGGGGGGGCCCTGACAATGAGCAGTTCTTC	CASSTLRGGPDNEQFF
TRBV5-6	17	TRBD2	-	TRBJ2-5	TGTGCCAGCAGTTTTCGGACTAGCTCCTTTCACCAAGAGACCCAGTACTTC	CASSFRTSSFHQETQYF
TRBV5-1	15	TRBD1	-	TRBJ1-1	TGCGCCAGCAGCTTCAACCCGGGACAGAGCACTGAAGCTTTCTTT	CASSFNPGQSTEAFF
TRBV7-8	16	-	-	TRBJ2-2	TGTGCCAGCAGCCCACTTAGACAAAAGAACACCGGGGAGCTGTTTTTT	CASSPLRQKNTGELFF
TRBV6-5	13	-	-	TRBJ1-1	TGTGCCAGCAGTTTCACAGTGAACACTGAAGCTTTCTTT	CASSFTVNTEAFF
TRBV7-6	15	TRBD1	few	TRBJ2-7	TGTGCCAGCAGCTTAGGATGGGACAGTTCGAACGAGCAGTACTTC	CASSLGWDSSNEQYF
TRBV7-9	11	-	-	TRBJ2-7	TGTGCCAGCAGCTTAAGGGGCGAGCAGTACTTC	CASSLRGEQYF
TRBV4-1	16	TRBD2	-	TRBJ2-1	TGCGCCAGCAGCCATCCCGGGACTAGCGGGAGAAATGAGCAGTTCTTC	CASSHPGTSGRNEQFF
TRBV2	16	TRBD1	-	TRBJ1-1	TGTGCCAGCAGCCTCATATCAGGACAGGGAGGCACTGAAGCTTTCTTT	CASSLISGQGGTEAFF
TRBV9	15	-	once	TRBJ1-6	TGTGCCAGCAGCCCGAGGGGGGGCCGTAATTCACCCCTCCACTTT	CASSPRGGRNSPLHF
TRBV4-2	17	TRBD1	-	TRBJ1-3	TGTGCCAGCAGCCAACCTACAGGGGGAAACACTGGAAACACCATATATTTT	CASSQPTGGNTGNTIYF
TRBV2	11	-	-	TRBJ2-7	TGTGCCAGCGTGAGAAGTTACGAGCAGTACTTC	CASVRSYEQYF
TRBV5-1	18	TRBD1	-	TRBJ1-2	TGCGCCAGCAGCTTGTCGGCGACAGGGGCTCCCCTTAACTATGGCTACACCTTC	CASSLSATGAPLNYGYTF
TRBV5-6	12	-	-	TRBJ1-5	TGTGCCAGCAGCACAACGGGTCAGCCCCAGCATTTT	CASSTTGQPQHF
TRBV27	14	TRBD2	-	TRBJ2-2	TGTGCCAGCAGGGACTTCGGGGGGACCGGGGAGCTGTTTTTT	CASRDFGGTGELFF
TRBV5-4	13	-	-	TRBJ1-1	TGTGCCAGCAGTTTTACAGGAGGGACTGAAGCTTTCTTT	CASSFTGGTEAFF